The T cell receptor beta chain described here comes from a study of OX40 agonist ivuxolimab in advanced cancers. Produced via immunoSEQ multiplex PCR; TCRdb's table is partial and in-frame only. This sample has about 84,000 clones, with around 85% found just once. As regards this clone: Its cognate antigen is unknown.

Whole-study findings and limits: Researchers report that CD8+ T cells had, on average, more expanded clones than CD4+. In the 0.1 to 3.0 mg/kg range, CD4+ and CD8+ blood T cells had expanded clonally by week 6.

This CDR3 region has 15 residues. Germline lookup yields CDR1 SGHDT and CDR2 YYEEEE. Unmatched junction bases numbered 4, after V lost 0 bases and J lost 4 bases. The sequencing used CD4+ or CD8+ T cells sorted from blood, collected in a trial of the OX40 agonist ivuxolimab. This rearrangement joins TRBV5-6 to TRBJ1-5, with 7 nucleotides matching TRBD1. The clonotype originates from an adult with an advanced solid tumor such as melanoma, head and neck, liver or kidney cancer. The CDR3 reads CASSLGDRVNQPQHF. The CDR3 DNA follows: TGTGCCAGCAGCTTGGGCGACAGGGTAAATCAGCCCCAGCATTTT.